This TCR beta chain came from a study of cytomegalovirus exposure and HLA in healthy donors. Notes on the study in general: The study assumed roughly uniform donor sequencing depth for presence/absence analyses. Data from an earlier analysis indicated that most TCR beta V segments were productive either about 90% or about 30% of the time. Based on reports, TCR beta sequences accurately predicted HLA-A and HLA-B alleles for most subjects. Some highly shared sequence variants likely arose as a pipeline artifact.

With respect to this clone: Its antigen is not known.

PCR employed 60 Vbeta and 13 Jbeta primers. The repertoire was sequenced with immunoSEQ multiplex PCR; TCRdb's copy has only in-frame clones and lacks some. The table shows roughly 130,000 clones, with about 74% occurring only once. CDR3 length: 13 residues. Germline CDR1 SNHLY, CDR2 FYNNEI. The clonotype originates from a woman aged 45-59 years in good health and CMV-seropositive. Sequences were obtained from PBMCs. The chain links TRBV2 to TRBJ2-5; no firm D call. Matching the DNA end better, TRBJ2-7 makes the J call doubtful. The CDR3 here is CASSELDSYEQYF. In DNA, the CDR3 is TGTGCCAGCAGTGAATTAGACTCCTACGAGCAGTACTTC.